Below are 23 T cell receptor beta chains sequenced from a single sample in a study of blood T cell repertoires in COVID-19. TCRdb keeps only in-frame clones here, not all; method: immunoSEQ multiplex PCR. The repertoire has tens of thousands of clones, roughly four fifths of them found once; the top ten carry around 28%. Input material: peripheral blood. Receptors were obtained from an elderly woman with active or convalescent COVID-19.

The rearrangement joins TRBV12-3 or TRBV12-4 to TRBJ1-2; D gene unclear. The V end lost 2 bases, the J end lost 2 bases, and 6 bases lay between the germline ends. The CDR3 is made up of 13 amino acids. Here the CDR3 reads CASSLLANYGYTF. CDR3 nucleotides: TGTGCCAGCAGTTTACTGGCCAACTATGGCTACACCTTC.

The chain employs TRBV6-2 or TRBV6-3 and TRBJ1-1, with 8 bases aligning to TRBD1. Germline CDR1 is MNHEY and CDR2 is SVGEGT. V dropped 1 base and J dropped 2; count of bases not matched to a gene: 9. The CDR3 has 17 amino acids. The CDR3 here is CASSYWLGQEFNTEAFF. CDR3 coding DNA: TGTGCCAGCAGTTACTGGTTGGGACAGGAATTTAACACTGAAGCTTTCTTT.

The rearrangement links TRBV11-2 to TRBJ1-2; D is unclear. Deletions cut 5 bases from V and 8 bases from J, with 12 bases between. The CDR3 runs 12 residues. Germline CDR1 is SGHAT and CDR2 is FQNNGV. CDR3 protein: CASSPGSRGYTF. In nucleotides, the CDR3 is TGTGCCAGCAGCCCAGGTTCTCGGGGCTACACCTTC.

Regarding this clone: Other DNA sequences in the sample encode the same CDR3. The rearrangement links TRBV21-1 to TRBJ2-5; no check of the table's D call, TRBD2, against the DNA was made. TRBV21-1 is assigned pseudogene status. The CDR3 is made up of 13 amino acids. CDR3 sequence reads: CASSKAPQETQYF. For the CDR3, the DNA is TGTGCTAGCAGCAAAGCCCCGCAAGAGACCCAGTACTTC.

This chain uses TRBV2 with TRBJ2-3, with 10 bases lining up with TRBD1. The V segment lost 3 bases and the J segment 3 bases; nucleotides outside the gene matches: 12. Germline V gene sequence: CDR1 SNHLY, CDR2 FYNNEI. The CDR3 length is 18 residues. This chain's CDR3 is CASSESTGTGDRTDTQYF. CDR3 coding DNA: TGTGCCAGCAGTGAGTCGACCGGGACAGGGGATCGTACAGATACGCAGTATTTT. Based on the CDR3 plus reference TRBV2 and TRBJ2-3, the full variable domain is EPEVTQTPSHQVTQMGQEVILRCVPISNHLYFYWYRQILGQKVEFLVSFYNNEISEKSEIFDDQFSVERPDGSNFTLKIRSTKLEDSAMYFCASSESTGTGDRTDTQYFGPGTRLTVL.

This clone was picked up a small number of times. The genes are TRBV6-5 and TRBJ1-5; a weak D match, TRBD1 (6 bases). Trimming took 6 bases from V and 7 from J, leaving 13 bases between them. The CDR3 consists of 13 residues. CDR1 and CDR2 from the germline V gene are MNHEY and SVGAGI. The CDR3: CASRNRAGQPQHF. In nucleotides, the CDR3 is TGTGCCAGCAGGAACAGGGCCGGGCAGCCCCAGCATTTT.

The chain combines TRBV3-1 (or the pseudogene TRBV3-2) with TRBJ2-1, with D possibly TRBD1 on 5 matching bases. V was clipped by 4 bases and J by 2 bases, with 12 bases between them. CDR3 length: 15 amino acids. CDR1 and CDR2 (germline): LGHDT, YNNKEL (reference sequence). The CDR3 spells CASSPRAGPYNEQFF. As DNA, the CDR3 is TGTGCCAGCAGCCCCCGGGCAGGGCCCTACAATGAGCAGTTCTTC.

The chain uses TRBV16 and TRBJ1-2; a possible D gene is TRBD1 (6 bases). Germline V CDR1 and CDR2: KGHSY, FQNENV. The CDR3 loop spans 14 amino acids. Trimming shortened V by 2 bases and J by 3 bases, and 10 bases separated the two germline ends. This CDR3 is CASSQTQGYYGYTF. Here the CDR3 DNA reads TGTGCCAGCAGCCAAACACAGGGTTACTATGGCTACACCTTC.

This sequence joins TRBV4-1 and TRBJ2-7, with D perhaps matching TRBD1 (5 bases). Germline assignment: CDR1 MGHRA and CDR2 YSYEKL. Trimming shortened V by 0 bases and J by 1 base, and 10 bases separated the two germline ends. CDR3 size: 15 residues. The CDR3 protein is CASSQEYGQSYEQYF. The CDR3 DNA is TGCGCCAGCAGCCAAGAGTACGGACAATCCTACGAGCAGTACTTC.

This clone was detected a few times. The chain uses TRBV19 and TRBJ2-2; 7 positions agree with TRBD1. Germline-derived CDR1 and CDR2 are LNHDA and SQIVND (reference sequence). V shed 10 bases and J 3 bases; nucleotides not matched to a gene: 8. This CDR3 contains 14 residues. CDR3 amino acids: CATTDRIYTGELFF. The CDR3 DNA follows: TGTGCCACCACGGACAGGATCTACACCGGGGAGCTGTTTTTT.

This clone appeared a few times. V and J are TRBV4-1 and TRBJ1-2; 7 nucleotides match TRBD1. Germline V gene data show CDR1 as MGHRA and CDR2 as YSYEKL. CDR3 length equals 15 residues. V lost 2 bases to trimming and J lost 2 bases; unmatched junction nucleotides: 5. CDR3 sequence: CASSQTQGLNYGYTF. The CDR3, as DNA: TGCGCCAGCAGCCAAACACAGGGGCTCAACTATGGCTACACCTTC.

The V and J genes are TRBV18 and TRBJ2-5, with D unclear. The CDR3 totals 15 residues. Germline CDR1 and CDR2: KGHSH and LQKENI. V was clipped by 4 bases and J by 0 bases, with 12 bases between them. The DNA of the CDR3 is TGTGCCAGCTCACGATTAAGTAGAGACCAAGAGACCCAGTACTTC. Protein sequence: CASSRLSRDQETQYF.

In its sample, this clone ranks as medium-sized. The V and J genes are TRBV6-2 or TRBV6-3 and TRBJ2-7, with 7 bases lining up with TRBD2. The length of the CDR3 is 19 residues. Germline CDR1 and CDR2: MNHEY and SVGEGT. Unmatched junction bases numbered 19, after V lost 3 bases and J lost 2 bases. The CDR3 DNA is TGTGCCAGCAGTTATGTCGGGACTGGGACTATTAAGATACCCTACGAGCAGTACTTC. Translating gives CASSYVGTGTIKIPYEQYF.

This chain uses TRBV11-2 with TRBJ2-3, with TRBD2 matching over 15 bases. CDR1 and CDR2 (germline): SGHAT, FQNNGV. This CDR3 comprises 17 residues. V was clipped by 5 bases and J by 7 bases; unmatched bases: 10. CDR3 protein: CASSPRTSGGAVYTQYF. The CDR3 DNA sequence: TGTGCCAGCAGCCCACGGACTAGCGGGGGGGCCGTTTATACGCAGTATTTT.

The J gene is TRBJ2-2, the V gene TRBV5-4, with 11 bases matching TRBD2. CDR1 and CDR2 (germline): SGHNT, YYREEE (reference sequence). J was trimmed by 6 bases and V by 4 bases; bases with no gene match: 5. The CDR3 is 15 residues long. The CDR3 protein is CASSGPGLAAGELFF. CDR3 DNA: TGTGCCAGCAGCGGACCGGGACTAGCGGCCGGGGAGCTGTTTTTT.

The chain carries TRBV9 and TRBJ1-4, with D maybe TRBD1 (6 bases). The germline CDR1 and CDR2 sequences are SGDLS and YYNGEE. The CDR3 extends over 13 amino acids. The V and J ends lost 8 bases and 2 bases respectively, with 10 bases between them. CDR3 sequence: CARSQGTNEKLFF. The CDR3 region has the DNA TGTGCCAGATCTCAGGGGACTAATGAAAAACTGTTTTTT.

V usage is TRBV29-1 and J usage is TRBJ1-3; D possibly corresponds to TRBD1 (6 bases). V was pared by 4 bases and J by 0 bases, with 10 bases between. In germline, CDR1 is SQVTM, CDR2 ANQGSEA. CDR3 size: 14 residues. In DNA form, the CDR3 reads TGCAGCGTTGGCCAGGGGAACTCTGGAAACACCATATATTTT. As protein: CSVGQGNSGNTIYF.

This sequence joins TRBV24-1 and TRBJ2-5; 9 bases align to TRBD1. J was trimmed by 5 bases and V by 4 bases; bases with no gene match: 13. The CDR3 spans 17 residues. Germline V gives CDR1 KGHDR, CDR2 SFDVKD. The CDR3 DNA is TGTGCCACCAGTGAAACAAACCGACAGGGGGTCGGCGAGACCCAGTACTTC. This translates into CATSETNRQGVGETQYF.

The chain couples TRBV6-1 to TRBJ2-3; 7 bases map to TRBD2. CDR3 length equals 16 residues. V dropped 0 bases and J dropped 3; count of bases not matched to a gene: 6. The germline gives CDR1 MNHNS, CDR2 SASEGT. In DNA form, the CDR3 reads TGTGCCAGCAGTGAAGCAACGGGGGGAGGGACAGATACGCAGTATTTT. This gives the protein CASSEATGGGTDTQYF.

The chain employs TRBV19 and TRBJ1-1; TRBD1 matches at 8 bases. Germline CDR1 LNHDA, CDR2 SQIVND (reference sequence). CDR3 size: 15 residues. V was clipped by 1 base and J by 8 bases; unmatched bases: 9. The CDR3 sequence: CASSIGGTGGPEAFF. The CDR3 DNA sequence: TGTGCCAGTAGTATAGGGGGAACAGGGGGACCCGAAGCTTTCTTT.

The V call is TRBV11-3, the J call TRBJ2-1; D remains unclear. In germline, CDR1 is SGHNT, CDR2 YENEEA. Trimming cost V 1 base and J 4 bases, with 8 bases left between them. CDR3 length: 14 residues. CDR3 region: CASSLGAGYNEQFF. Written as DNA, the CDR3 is TGTGCCAGCAGCTTAGGGGCAGGATACAATGAGCAGTTCTTC.

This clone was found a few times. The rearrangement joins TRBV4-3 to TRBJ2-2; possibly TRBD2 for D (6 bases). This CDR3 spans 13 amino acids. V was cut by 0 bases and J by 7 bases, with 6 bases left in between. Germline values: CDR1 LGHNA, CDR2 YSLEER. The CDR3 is CASSQEEGGELFF. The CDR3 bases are TGCGCCAGCAGCCAAGAGGAGGGCGGGGAGCTGTTTTTT.

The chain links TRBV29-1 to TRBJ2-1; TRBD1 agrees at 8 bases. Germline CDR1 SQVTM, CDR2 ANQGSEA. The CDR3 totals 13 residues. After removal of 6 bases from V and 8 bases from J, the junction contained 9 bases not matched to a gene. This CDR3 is CSVGTGYAYEQFF. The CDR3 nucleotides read TGCAGCGTGGGGACAGGTTATGCGTATGAGCAGTTCTTC.